This record looks at one T cell receptor beta chain sequence and its context. Clones were sequenced by immunoSEQ multiplex PCR, and TCRdb holds only the in-frame ones, with some missing. The sample includes just over 150,000 clones, roughly 93% of them seen just once. Between the trimmed V and J ends, which lost 7 bases and 0 bases, there was a span of 10 bases. The CDR3 length is 13 residues. The germline gives CDR1 SQVTM, CDR2 ANQGSEA. These data originate in a study of control samples from healthy donors and cancer patients. The clonotype originates from a man aged 50 to 59 in good health. The chain joins TRBV29-1 to TRBJ1-3, with D possibly being TRBD1 (6 bases). The sequenced material came from blood. The CDR3 here is CSAHRDSGNTIYF. DNA for the CDR3: TGCAGCGCTCACAGGGACTCTGGAAACACCATATATTTT.